This T cell receptor beta chain emerged from a study of blood T cell repertoires in COVID-19. Across the study: The samples span acute and convalescent COVID-19 from the United States, Italy and Spain.

Participants were aged about 18 to 90 years from approximately 25 US areas. Trimming removed 3 bases from V and 7 bases from J; junction bases left unmatched: 9. Germline V gene sequence: CDR1 SEHNR, CDR2 FQNEAQ (reference sequence). The length of the CDR3 is 15 residues. Authors' data handling: Nucleated cell counts were estimated from reference gene primer amplification. Generated by immunoSEQ multiplex PCR, the TCRdb table keeps only in-frame clones and is missing some. The V and J calls and clone size come from that table; D and trimming were worked out from the DNA. Of approximately 220,000 clones listed, roughly 89% are singletons.

This clonotype was sampled from a woman aged 40 to 50 with acute COVID-19. The chain is built from TRBV7-9 and TRBJ1-2, with 9 positions matching TRBD1. The sample taken for sequencing was PBMCs or T cells enriched from blood (not recorded which). CDR3 region: CASSFSTGQGSGYTF. The CDR3 DNA is TGTGCCAGCAGCTTTTCGACGGGACAGGGTAGTGGCTACACCTTC.